This T cell receptor beta chain is from a study of blood T cell repertoires in COVID-19. Method: immunoSEQ multiplex PCR; TCRdb's copy keeps in-frame clones and lacks some. The repertoire holds 200,000 to 250,000 clones, with approximately 80% as singletons. The CDR3 has 13 amino acids. V was clipped by 3 bases and J by 4 bases; unmatched bases: 3. Looked up from germline, CDR1 is SGHNT and CDR2 is YYREEE (reference sequence). Material for sequencing was PBMCs or T cells enriched from blood (not recorded which). This chain links TRBV5-4 with TRBJ2-5, with 7 nucleotides matching TRBD2. The TCR originated in a man younger than 40 with acute COVID-19. The CDR3 nucleotides read TGTGCCAGCAGCTCCGGACTAGGAGAGACCCAGTACTTC. It encodes CASSSGLGETQYF.